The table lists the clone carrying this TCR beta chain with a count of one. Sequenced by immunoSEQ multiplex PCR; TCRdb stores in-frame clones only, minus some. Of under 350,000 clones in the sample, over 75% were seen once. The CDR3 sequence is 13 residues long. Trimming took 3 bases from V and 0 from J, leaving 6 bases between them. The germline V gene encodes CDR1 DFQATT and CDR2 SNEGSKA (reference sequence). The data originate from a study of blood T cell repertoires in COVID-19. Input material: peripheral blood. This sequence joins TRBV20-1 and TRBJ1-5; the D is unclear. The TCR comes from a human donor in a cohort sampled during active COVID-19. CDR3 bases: TGCAGTGCTAGTCCCAATAGCAATCAGCCCCAGCATTTT. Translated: CSASPNSNQPQHF.